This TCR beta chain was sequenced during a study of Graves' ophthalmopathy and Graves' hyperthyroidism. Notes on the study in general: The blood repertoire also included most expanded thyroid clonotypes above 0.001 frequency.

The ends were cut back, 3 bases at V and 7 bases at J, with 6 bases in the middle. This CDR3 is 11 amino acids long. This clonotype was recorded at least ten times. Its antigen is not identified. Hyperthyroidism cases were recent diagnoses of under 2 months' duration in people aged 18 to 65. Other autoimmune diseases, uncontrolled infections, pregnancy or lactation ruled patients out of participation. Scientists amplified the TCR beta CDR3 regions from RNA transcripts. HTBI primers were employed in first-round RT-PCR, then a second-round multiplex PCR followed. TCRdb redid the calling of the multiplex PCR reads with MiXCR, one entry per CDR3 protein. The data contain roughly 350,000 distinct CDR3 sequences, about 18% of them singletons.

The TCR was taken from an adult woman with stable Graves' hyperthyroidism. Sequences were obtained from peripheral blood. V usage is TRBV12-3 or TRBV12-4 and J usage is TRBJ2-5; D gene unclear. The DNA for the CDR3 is TGTGCCAGCAGTTTTGAAGGGACCCAGTACTTC. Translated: CASSFEGTQYF.